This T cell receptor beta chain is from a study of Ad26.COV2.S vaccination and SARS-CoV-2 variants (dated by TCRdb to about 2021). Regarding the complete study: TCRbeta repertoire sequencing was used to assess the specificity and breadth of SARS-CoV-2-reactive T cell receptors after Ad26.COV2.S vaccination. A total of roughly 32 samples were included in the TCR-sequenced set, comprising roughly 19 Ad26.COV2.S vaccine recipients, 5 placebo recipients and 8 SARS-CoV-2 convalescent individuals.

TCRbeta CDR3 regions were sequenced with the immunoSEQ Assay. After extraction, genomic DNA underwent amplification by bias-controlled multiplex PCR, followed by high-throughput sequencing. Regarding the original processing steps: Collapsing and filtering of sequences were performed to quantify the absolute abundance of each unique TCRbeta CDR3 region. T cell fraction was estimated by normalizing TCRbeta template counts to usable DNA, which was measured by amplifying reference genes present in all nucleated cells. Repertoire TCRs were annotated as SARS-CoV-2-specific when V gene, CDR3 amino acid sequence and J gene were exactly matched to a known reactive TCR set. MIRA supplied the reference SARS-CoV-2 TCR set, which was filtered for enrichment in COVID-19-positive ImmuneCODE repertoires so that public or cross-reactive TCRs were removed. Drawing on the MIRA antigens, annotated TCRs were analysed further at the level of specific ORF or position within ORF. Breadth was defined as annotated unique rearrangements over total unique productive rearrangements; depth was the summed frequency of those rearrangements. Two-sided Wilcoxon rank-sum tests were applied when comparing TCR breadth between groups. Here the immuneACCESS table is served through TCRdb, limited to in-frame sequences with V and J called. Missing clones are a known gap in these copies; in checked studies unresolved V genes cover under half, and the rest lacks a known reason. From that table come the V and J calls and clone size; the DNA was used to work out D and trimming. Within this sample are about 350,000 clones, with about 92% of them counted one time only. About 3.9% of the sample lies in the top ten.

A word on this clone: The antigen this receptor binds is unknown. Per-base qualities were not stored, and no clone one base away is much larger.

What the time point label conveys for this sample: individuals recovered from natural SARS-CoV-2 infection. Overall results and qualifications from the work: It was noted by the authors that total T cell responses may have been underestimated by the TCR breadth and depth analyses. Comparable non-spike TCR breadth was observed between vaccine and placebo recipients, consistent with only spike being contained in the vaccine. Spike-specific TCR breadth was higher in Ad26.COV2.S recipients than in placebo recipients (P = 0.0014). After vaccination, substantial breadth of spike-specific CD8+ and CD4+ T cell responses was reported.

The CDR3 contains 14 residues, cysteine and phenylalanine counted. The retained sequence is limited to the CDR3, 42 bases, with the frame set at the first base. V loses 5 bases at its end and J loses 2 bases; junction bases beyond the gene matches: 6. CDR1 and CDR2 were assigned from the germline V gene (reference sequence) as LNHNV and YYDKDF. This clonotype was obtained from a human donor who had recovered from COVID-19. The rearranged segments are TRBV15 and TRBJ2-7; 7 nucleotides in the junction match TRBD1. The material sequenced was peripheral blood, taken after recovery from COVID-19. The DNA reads TGTGCCACCAGCCCAACCGGGACAGCCTACGAGCAGTACTTC. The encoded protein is CATSPTGTAYEQYF.